Shown below are 29 T cell receptor beta chains from a single sample sequenced in a study of early T cells in non-severe SARS-CoV-2 infection. TCRdb re-analysed the 5' RACE reads in MiXCR, keeping a single row per CDR3 protein. The sample includes under 70,000 distinct CDR3 sequences, over 10% of them seen just once. The material was whole blood, obtained at baseline. Receptor source: an adult who was a healthcare worker with PCR-confirmed SARS-CoV-2 infection or an uninfected control (not recorded which).

The gene calls are TRBV5-5 and TRBJ1-1; D unresolved. In germline, CDR1 is SGHKS, CDR2 YYEKEE (reference sequence). The CDR3 is 14 amino acids. Trimming removed 2 bases from V and 0 bases from J, with 8 bases in between. As DNA, the CDR3 is TGTGCCAGCAGCTTTAGACCGATGAACACTGAAGCTTTCTTT. Amino acid sequence: CASSFRPMNTEAFF.

The chain recombines TRBV20-1 with TRBJ2-3, with 9 bases matching TRBD2. V was pared by 0 bases and J by 3 bases, with 7 bases of the junction left unmatched. The CDR3 length is 16 residues. The germline V gene encodes CDR1 DFQATT and CDR2 SNEGSKA (reference sequence). CDR3 DNA: TGCAGTGCTAGAGATTGGCGGGAGGGTAAAACAGATACGCAGTATTTT. The encoded protein is CSARDWREGKTDTQYF.

The J gene is TRBJ2-4, the V gene TRBV6-2 or TRBV6-3; D is possibly TRBD2 (5 bases). The CDR3 runs to 18 residues. Germline V gene lookup returns CDR1 MNHEY and CDR2 SVGEGT. V lost 0 bases, J lost 0 bases, and 15 bases lay in between. In DNA, the CDR3 is TGTGCCAGCAGTTACTCGAATTTGGGAGACTTAGCCAAAAACATTCAGTACTTC. This gives the protein CASSYSNLGDLAKNIQYF.

The chain links TRBV4-3 to TRBJ2-7; a weak D match, TRBD1 (6 bases). This CDR3 spans 13 amino acids. Trimming took off 1 base at V and 5 bases at J, with 9 bases between the two ends. CDR1 and CDR2 (germline): LGHNA, YSLEER. DNA of the CDR3: TGCGCCAGCAGCCAAGGGAACAGGGACGAGCAGTACTTC. Translating gives CASSQGNRDEQYF.

The rearrangement joins TRBV15 to TRBJ2-7; 7 nucleotides match TRBD2. The V segment lost 0 bases and the J segment 5 bases; nucleotides outside the gene matches: 16. The CDR3 is 18 residues long. Germline V lookup: CDR1 LNHNV, CDR2 YYDKDF (reference sequence). Here the CDR3 reads CATSRDPSGSQFAHEQYF. As DNA, the CDR3 is TGTGCCACCAGCAGAGATCCTAGCGGCAGCCAATTTGCCCACGAGCAGTACTTC.

In the case of this clonotype: One base away lies a much larger clone, so this may be a sequencing read error. The chain joins TRBV7-3 to TRBJ2-1; D possibly matches TRBD1 or TRBD2 (5 bases each). The J call is doubtful: the DNA matches TRBJ2-7 better. The CDR3 is 13 amino acids. Germline V lookup: CDR1 SGHTA, CDR2 FQGTGA. CDR3 residues: CASSRGTPNEQYF. The CDR3 DNA reads TGTGCCAGCAGCCGAGGGACGCCAAATGAGCAGTACTTC.

This clonotype was observed a few times. The chain has TRBV6-5 and TRBJ1-5; unclear D gene. V was clipped by 4 bases and J by 7 bases, with 14 bases between them. CDR1 and CDR2 from the germline V gene are MNHEY and SVGAGI. CDR3 length equals 14 residues. CDR3 amino acids: CASSFAVSSQPQHF. In nucleotides, the CDR3 is TGTGCCAGCAGTTTCGCAGTATCAAGCCAGCCCCAGCATTTT.

This clonotype was observed a few times. The chain has TRBV5-1 and TRBJ2-5, with D possibly matching TRBD2 (6 bases). There are 14 residues in the CDR3. The ends were cut back, 6 bases at V and 3 bases at J, with 15 bases in the middle. From germline, CDR1 is SGHRS and CDR2 YFSETQ. The CDR3 DNA sequence: TGCGCCAGCACCCGGGGAGGAGGTGAAGAGACCCAGTACTTC. Its protein product is CASTRGGGEETQYF.

This clonotype has only a few counts. This chain links TRBV6-2 or TRBV6-3 with TRBJ1-2, with 10 bases aligning to TRBD1. The CDR3 length is 18 residues. Germline V gene data show CDR1 as MNHEY and CDR2 as SVGEGT. V lost 6 bases, J lost 2 bases, and 15 bases stayed unmatched. DNA for the CDR3: TGTGCCAGCAGCCGAACCCCAGGGACAGGGGACTCCAACTATGGCTACACCTTC. Residues: CASSRTPGTGDSNYGYTF.

This chain uses TRBV28 with TRBJ2-3; 7 bases agree with TRBD1. The CDR3 consists of 13 residues. V trimming: 5 bases; J trimming: 3 bases; junction bases outside the gene matches: 2. Germline V gene data show CDR1 as MDHEN and CDR2 as SYDVKM. Written as DNA, the CDR3 is TGTGCCAGCAGTCCACAGGGGACAGATACGCAGTATTTT. Its translation: CASSPQGTDTQYF.

The V and J genes are TRBV5-1 and TRBJ2-2; 9 nucleotides agree with TRBD2. The CDR3 loop spans 16 amino acids. V gave up 0 bases and J gave up 5 bases; unmatched junction bases: 5. Germline-derived CDR1 and CDR2 are SGHRS and YFSETQ. CDR3 sequence (DNA): TGCGCCAGCAGCTTGGAGCCGGGACTAGCAACCGGGGAGCTGTTTTTT. Encoded protein: CASSLEPGLATGELFF.

Only a few counts were recorded for this clonotype. Here the CDR3 DNA reads TGCAGCCCAGGACTAGCAGGCGAGCAGTACTTC. Translated: CSPGLAGEQYF. The chain has TRBV20-1 and TRBJ2-7; 8 nucleotides align to TRBD2. This CDR3 is built from 11 residues. Germline CDR1 DFQATT, CDR2 SNEGSKA (reference sequence).

The V call is TRBV28, the J call TRBJ2-7, with 15 positions matching TRBD2. Trimming removed 3 bases from V and 0 bases from J; junction bases left unmatched: 3. The CDR3 runs 17 residues. Germline CDR1 and CDR2: MDHEN and SYDVKM. DNA of the CDR3: TGTGCCAGCAGTTTCGGGACTAGCGGGGGGAGCTCCTACGAGCAGTACTTC. Translation: CASSFGTSGGSSYEQYF.

The gene calls are TRBV9 and TRBJ2-1; 8 nucleotides line up with TRBD2. V was pared by 4 bases and J by 8 bases, with 14 bases of the junction left unmatched. Germline CDR1 reads SGDLS; CDR2 reads YYNGEE. This CDR3 comprises 16 residues. This CDR3 reads CASSPPSAGELDEQFF. Written as DNA, the CDR3 is TGTGCCAGCAGCCCCCCCTCAGCGGGAGAACTTGATGAGCAGTTCTTC.

This chain uses TRBV7-8 with TRBJ1-5; no clear D. The CDR3 length is 13 residues. Germline assignment: CDR1 SGHVS and CDR2 FQNEAQ. V lost 1 base and J 4 bases, leaving 5 bases between the germline ends. CDR3 in amino acids: CASSLGPNQPQHF. CDR3 nucleotide sequence: TGTGCCAGCAGCTTAGGCCCTAATCAGCCCCAGCATTTT.

The chain uses TRBV2 and TRBJ2-5; D is tentatively TRBD1 or TRBD2 (5 bases each). The CDR3 is 15 residues long. Germline V CDR1 and CDR2: SNHLY, FYNNEI. With 0 bases removed from V and 2 bases from J, the gap between germline ends came to 10 bases. For the CDR3, the DNA is TGTGCCAGCAGTGAAGCGCTTGAGGGGCAAGAGACCCAGTACTTC. Residues: CASSEALEGQETQYF.

This clonotype was recorded many times. The chain has TRBV6-2 or TRBV6-3 and TRBJ2-7; D is uncertain. Trimming removed 6 bases from V and 4 bases from J, with 7 bases in between. The CDR3 length is 11 residues. The V gene's germline CDR1 is MNHEY and CDR2 SVGEGT. The CDR3 sequence: CASRASYEQYF. CDR3 in DNA: TGTGCCAGCAGGGCAAGTTACGAGCAGTACTTC.

Ten or more counts support this clonotype. The rearrangement joins TRBV7-9 to TRBJ1-1; maybe TRBD1 (5 bases). This CDR3 region has 12 residues. Germline loops: CDR1 SEHNR, CDR2 FQNEAQ (reference sequence). Between the trimmed V and J ends, which lost 1 base and 11 bases, there was a span of 11 bases. CDR3: CASSLVTASAFF. CDR3 sequence (DNA): TGTGCCAGCAGCTTAGTGACAGCAAGCGCTTTCTTT.

This clonotype has a handful of counts. V is TRBV4-1 and J is TRBJ2-1; D possibly uses TRBD1 or TRBD2 (5 bases each). CDR3 size: 17 residues. Germline CDR1 MGHRA, CDR2 YSYEKL. The V end lost 2 bases, the J end lost 2 bases, and 16 bases lay between the germline ends. The CDR3 here is CASSQLPGAVTYNEQFF. The CDR3, as DNA: TGCGCCAGCAGCCAACTTCCCGGGGCAGTCACCTACAATGAGCAGTTCTTC.

This sequence joins TRBV7-3 and TRBJ2-2; D assignment may be TRBD1 or TRBD2 (5 bases each). The CDR3 is made up of 18 amino acids. V shed 0 bases and J shed 0 bases, with 14 bases lying between them. Germline V gene sequence: CDR1 SGHTA, CDR2 FQGTGA. CDR3: CASSLTGRDASNTGELFF. The CDR3, as DNA: TGTGCCAGCAGCTTAACGGGACGGGACGCCTCGAACACCGGGGAGCTGTTTTTT.

This sequence joins TRBV7-2 and TRBJ2-7; D perhaps matches TRBD2 (5 bases). Germline V gene lookup returns CDR1 SGHTA and CDR2 FQGNSA. The ends were cut back, 6 bases at V and 4 bases at J, with 10 bases in the middle. This CDR3 has 12 amino acids. The CDR3: CASSPSWYEQYF. In DNA form, the CDR3 reads TGTGCCAGCAGTCCTAGCTGGTACGAGCAGTACTTC. Complete variable domain (other parts from reference TRBV7-2 and TRBJ2-7): GAGVSQSPSNKVTEKGKDVELRCDPISGHTALYWYRQSLGQGLEFLIYFQGNSAPDKSGLPSDRFSAERTGGSVSTLTIQRTQQEDSAVYLCASSPSWYEQYFGPGTRLTVT.

This clonotype has just a few counts. The chain employs TRBV6-6 and TRBJ2-7; 7 bases are shared with TRBD1. V trimming: 4 bases; J trimming: 0 bases; junction bases outside the gene matches: 6. CDR1 MNHNY and CDR2 SVGAGI come from the germline V gene (reference sequence). The CDR3 extends over 15 amino acids. This chain's CDR3 is CASSSTGTASYEQYF. The CDR3 nucleotides are TGTGCCAGCAGTTCAACCGGGACAGCCTCCTACGAGCAGTACTTC.

This chain joins TRBV5-1 and TRBJ2-7; TRBD1 might be the D (6 bases). Germline V gives CDR1 SGHRS, CDR2 YFSETQ. CDR3 length equals 16 residues. Trimming took off 6 bases at V and 1 base at J, with 20 bases between the two ends. Here the CDR3 DNA reads TGCGCCAGCACCCTATCCTTTTCAGGGGCGTCCTACGAGCAGTACTTC. Translated, it gives CASTLSFSGASYEQYF.

This clonotype was observed a handful of times. The V call is TRBV6-2 or TRBV6-3, the J call TRBJ1-2; 7 bases are shared with TRBD1. Germline CDR1 reads MNHEY; CDR2 reads SVGEGT. Trimming at V came to 5 bases and at J to 6 bases, leaving 12 bases not matched to a gene. The CDR3 runs 15 residues. CDR3 protein: CASSHPGGRRNGYTF. Written as DNA, the CDR3 is TGTGCCAGCAGTCACCCAGGGGGAAGGAGGAATGGCTACACCTTC.

This clonotype was detected many times. The chain's CDR3 is CASSYSRGLDTEAFF. The CDR3 region has the DNA TGTGCCAGCAGCTATAGTAGGGGGCTGGACACTGAAGCTTTCTTT. This chain uses TRBV11-2 with TRBJ1-1; TRBD1 agrees at 7 bases. From germline, CDR1 is SGHAT and CDR2 FQNNGV. The CDR3 totals 15 residues. V lost 4 bases and J lost 3; bases outside the gene matches: 8.

This clonotype came up many times. The chain joins TRBV13 to TRBJ2-2; possibly TRBD1 or TRBD2 for D (5 bases each). CDR1 and CDR2 from the germline V gene are PRHDT and FYEKMQ (reference sequence). Trimming removed 5 bases at V and 5 bases at J, with 21 bases between. CDR3 size: 17 residues. CDR3 sequence (DNA): TGTGCCAGCAGCACGCCAGCTGGGGGAGTTCGTACCGGGGAGCTGTTTTTT. It is translated as CASSTPAGGVRTGELFF.

This clonotype is labeled medium-sized (0.01 to 0.1%). This chain joins TRBV11-2 and TRBJ2-1; 9 positions agree with TRBD2. The CDR3 covers 17 residues. J gave up 5 bases and V 7 bases, and 15 bases lay outside the gene matches. Germline V CDR1 and CDR2: SGHAT, FQNNGV. CDR3 sequence (DNA): TGTGCCAGCACCTCCCCGAGGGTGCTAGCGGGGCACAATGAGCAGTTCTTC. Translated: CASTSPRVLAGHNEQFF.

This clonotype turned up a few times. The chain joins TRBV27 to TRBJ2-3; either TRBD1 or TRBD2 may fit D (5 bases each). Trimming shortened V by 6 bases and J by 7 bases, and 11 bases separated the two germline ends. The germline V gene encodes CDR1 MNHEY and CDR2 SMNVEV (reference sequence). The CDR3 is made up of 12 amino acids. The CDR3 coding sequence is TGTGCCAGCAGGGGGCCGGGGTATACGCAGTATTTT. This translates into CASRGPGYTQYF.

This chain connects TRBV12-3 or TRBV12-4 to TRBJ1-3; weak D call: TRBD1 (5 bases). With 3 bases removed from V and 0 bases from J, the gap between germline ends came to 12 bases. The CDR3 totals 16 residues. For the CDR3, the DNA is TGTGCCAGCAGTTTCGGAGGGGCCGGCTCTGGAAACACCATATATTTT. Translating gives CASSFGGAGSGNTIYF.